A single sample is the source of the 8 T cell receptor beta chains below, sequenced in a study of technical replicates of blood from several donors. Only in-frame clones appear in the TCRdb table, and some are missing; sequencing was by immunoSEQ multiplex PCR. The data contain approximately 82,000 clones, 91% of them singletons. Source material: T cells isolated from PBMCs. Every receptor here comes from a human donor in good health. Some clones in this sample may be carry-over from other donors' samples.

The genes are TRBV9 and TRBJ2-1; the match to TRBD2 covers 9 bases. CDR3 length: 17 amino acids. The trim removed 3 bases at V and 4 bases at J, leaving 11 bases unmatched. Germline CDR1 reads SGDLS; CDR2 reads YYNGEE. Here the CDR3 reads CASSGDRPSGKYNEQFF. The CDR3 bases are TGTGCCAGCAGCGGAGATCGGCCTAGCGGGAAATACAATGAGCAGTTCTTC.

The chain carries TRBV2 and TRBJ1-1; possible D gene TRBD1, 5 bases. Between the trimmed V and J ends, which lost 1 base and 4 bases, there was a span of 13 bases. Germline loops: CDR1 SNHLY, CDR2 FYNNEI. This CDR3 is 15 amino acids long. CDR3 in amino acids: CASSEDLGLGTEAFF. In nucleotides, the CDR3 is TGTGCCAGCAGTGAAGATCTGGGACTAGGCACTGAAGCTTTCTTT.

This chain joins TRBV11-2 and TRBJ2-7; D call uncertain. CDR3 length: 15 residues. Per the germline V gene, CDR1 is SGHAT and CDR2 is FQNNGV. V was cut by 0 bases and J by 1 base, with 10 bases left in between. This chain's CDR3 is CASSLDRLRSYEQYF. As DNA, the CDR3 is TGTGCCAGCAGCTTAGACAGGTTGCGTTCCTACGAGCAGTACTTC.

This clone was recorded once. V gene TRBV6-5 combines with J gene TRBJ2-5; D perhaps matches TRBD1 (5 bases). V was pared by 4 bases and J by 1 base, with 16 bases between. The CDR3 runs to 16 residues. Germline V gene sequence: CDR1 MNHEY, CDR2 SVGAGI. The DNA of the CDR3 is TGTGCCAGCAGTTCCCCTCGGCAGGGCTTCCAAGAGACCCAGTACTTC. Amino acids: CASSSPRQGFQETQYF.

CDR3 sequence reads: CASSLTGSEAFF. In DNA, the CDR3 is TGTGCCAGCAGCCTCACAGGGAGTGAAGCTTTCTTT. The chain carries TRBV9 and TRBJ1-1; maybe TRBD1 (6 bases). This CDR3 is built from 12 residues. The V end lost 4 bases, the J end lost 7 bases, and 11 bases lay between the germline ends. Germline V gene data show CDR1 as SGDLS and CDR2 as YYNGEE.

CDR3 residues: CASSDSFYGYTF. The DNA of the CDR3 is TGTGCCAGCAGCGACAGCTTTTATGGCTACACCTTC. This chain links TRBV7-2 with TRBJ1-2; TRBD1 might be the D (5 bases). CDR1 and CDR2 (germline): SGHTA, FQGNSA. The CDR3 covers 12 residues. V shed 5 bases and J shed 5 bases, with 9 bases lying between them. The entire variable domain, with the rest obtained from reference TRBV7-2 and TRBJ1-2, is as follows: GAGVSQSPSNKVTEKGKDVELRCDPISGHTALYWYRQSLGQGLEFLIYFQGNSAPDKSGLPSDRFSAERTGGSVSTLTIQRTQQEDSAVYLCASSDSFYGYTFGSGTRLTVV.

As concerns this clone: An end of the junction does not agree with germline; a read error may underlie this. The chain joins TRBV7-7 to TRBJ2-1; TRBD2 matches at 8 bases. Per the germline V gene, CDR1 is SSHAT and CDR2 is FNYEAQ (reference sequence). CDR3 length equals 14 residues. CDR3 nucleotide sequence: TGTGCTAGCAGCCTTAGCGGGATTGGGAATGAGCAGTTCTTC. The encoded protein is CASSLSGIGNEQFF.

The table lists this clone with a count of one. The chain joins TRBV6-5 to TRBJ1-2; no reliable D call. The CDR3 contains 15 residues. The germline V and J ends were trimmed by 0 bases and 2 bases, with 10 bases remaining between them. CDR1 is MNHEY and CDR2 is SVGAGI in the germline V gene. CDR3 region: CASSYSSRLNYGYTF. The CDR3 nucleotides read TGTGCCAGCAGTTACTCGTCGCGGCTAAACTATGGCTACACCTTC.